The 24 T cell receptor beta chains given below trace back to one sample, sequenced in a study of shared clonotypes between healthy human individuals. Sequenced by immunoSEQ multiplex PCR; TCRdb stores in-frame clones only, minus some. This repertoire shows about 490,000 clones, approximately 84% found once; its top ten account for about an eighth. The sample comprised PBMCs. The source is a woman in her 40s in good health. Some clones in this sample may be carry-over from other donors' samples.

V is TRBV30 and J is TRBJ1-5; possible D gene TRBD1, 6 bases. Trimming stripped 5 bases from V and 4 bases from J, with 18 bases between. Germline assignment: CDR1 GTSNPN and CDR2 SVGIG (reference sequence). The CDR3 contains 15 residues. CDR3 sequence (DNA): TGTGCCTGGTCGCGGGGGCCCCCTCGGAATCAGCCCCAGCATTTT. Its protein is CAWSRGPPRNQPQHF.

With respect to this clone: A far larger clone lies a single base away; this is likely a read error. At the DNA level, this CDR3 is encoded by other sequences in the same sample as well. The chain has TRBV11-2 and TRBJ2-7, with 9 bases identical to TRBD2. The germline CDR1 and CDR2 sequences are SGHAT and FQNNGV. J was trimmed by 7 bases and V by 2 bases; bases with no gene match: 6. The CDR3 runs 14 residues. The CDR3 nucleotides read TGTGCCAGCAGCTTACCCGGGACTAGCTATGAGCAGTACTTC. Translation: CASSLPGTSYEQYF.

V is TRBV18 and J is TRBJ2-1; D may correspond to TRBD1 or TRBD2 (7 bases each). This CDR3 spans 15 amino acids. The V end lost 3 bases, the J end lost 7 bases, and 16 bases lay between the germline ends. CDR1 and CDR2 from the germline V gene are KGHSH and LQKENI. In nucleotides, the CDR3 is TGTGCCAGCTCACCGGGAGGGGGCAAGCGTAATGAGCAGTTCTTC. Protein product: CASSPGGGKRNEQFF.

V gene TRBV30 combines with J gene TRBJ2-7, with 8 bases matching TRBD1. V lost 5 bases to trimming and J lost 6 bases; unmatched junction nucleotides: 3. This CDR3 region has 11 residues. Per germline, CDR1 GTSNPN and CDR2 SVGIG (reference sequence). The CDR3 DNA sequence: TGTGCCTGGGACAGGGGAGGCGAGCAGTACTTC. Encoded protein: CAWDRGGEQYF.

J is TRBJ1-2 and V is TRBV7-3; 9 bases line up with TRBD1. The germline V gene encodes CDR1 SGHTA and CDR2 FQGTGA. After removal of 4 bases from V and 6 bases from J, the junction contained 9 bases not matched to a gene. The CDR3 runs 15 residues. CDR3 sequence reads: CASSSLTGGEDGYTF. Here the CDR3 DNA reads TGTGCCAGCAGCTCCCTTACAGGGGGCGAGGATGGCTACACCTTC.

The CDR3 loop reads CASSLARASGTYNEQFF. CDR3 bases: TGTGCCAGCAGCTTAGCGCGGGCTAGCGGTACCTACAATGAGCAGTTCTTC. The V call is TRBV7-2, the J call TRBJ2-1; 7 bases line up with TRBD2. Trimming cost V 0 bases and J 2 bases; bases outside gene matches: 7. The CDR3 length is 17 residues. CDR1 SGHTA and CDR2 FQGNSA come from the germline V gene.

In its sample, this clone was seen a few times. This chain uses TRBV7-2 with TRBJ1-5, with D possibly matching TRBD1 (6 bases). Trimming pared 4 bases from V and 1 base from J, leaving 17 bases between. This CDR3 region has 17 residues. The germline gives CDR1 SGHTA, CDR2 FQGNSA. This chain's CDR3 is CASSSPGQPASNQPQHF. In nucleotides, the CDR3 is TGTGCCAGCAGCTCCCCCGGACAGCCCGCAAGCAATCAGCCCCAGCATTTT.

This chain joins TRBV27 and TRBJ2-1; 7 positions agree with TRBD2. Germline assignment: CDR1 MNHEY and CDR2 SMNVEV (reference sequence). The V segment lost 6 bases and the J segment 0 bases; nucleotides outside the gene matches: 5. The CDR3 totals 15 residues. The CDR3 DNA reads as TGTGCCAGCAGCTCTACTAGCGACTCCTACAATGAGCAGTTCTTC. Protein sequence: CASSSTSDSYNEQFF.

This clone was seen a single time. With a far larger clone one base away, a read error is the likely cause. This same CDR3 is encoded by further DNA sequences in the sample. This sequence joins TRBV27 and TRBJ2-6, with D hard to call. There are 17 residues in the CDR3. In germline, CDR1 is MNHEY, CDR2 SMNVEV (reference sequence). V was shortened by 5 bases and J by 3 bases, with 17 bases between the two germline ends. CDR3 nucleotides: TGTGCCAGCAGTGGACCCTCCACTGTCGGTGGGGCCAACGTCCTGACTTTC. As protein: CASSGPSTVGGANVLTF. Combining the CDR3 with reference TRBV27 and TRBJ2-6 gives the whole variable domain EAQVTQNPRYLITVTGKKLTVTCSQNMNHEYMSWYRQDPGLGLRQIYYSMNVEVTDKGDVPEGYKVSRKEKRNFPLILESPSPNQTSLYFCASSGPSTVGGANVLTFGAGSRLTVL.

V is TRBV5-8 and J is TRBJ1-2; a weak D match, TRBD1 (5 bases). This CDR3 region has 16 residues. Germline V gives CDR1 SGHTS, CDR2 YDEGEE. The ends were cut back, 2 bases at V and 4 bases at J, with 18 bases in the middle. CDR3: CASSLSGDDLSYGYTF. CDR3 sequence (DNA): TGTGCCAGCAGCTTAAGCGGGGACGACCTTTCCTATGGCTACACCTTC. Supplemented by reference TRBV5-8 and TRBJ1-2, the full variable domain reads EAGVTQSPTHLIKTRGQQATLRCSPISGHTSVYWYQQALGLGLQFLLWYDEGEERNRGNFPPRFSGRQFPNYSSELNVNALELEDSALYLCASSLSGDDLSYGYTFGSGTRLTVV.

This sequence joins TRBV11-1 and TRBJ2-5; tentatively, D is TRBD1 (5 bases). With 5 bases removed from V and 5 bases from J, the gap between germline ends came to 24 bases. The germline V gene has CDR1 SGHAT and CDR2 FQDESV (reference sequence). This CDR3 has 17 residues. CDR3 nucleotides: TGTGCCAGCAGCGAACTGGACAAATCCGGGTTTCAGGAGACCCAGTACTTC. Protein sequence: CASSELDKSGFQETQYF.

About this clone: A read error is likely here: a far larger clone is one base away. Other DNA sequences of this sample code for an identical CDR3. The V gene is TRBV28, the J gene TRBJ1-2; D unclear. V dropped 6 bases and J dropped 0 bases, with 14 bases sitting between them. Per the germline V gene, CDR1 is MDHEN and CDR2 is SYDVKM. This CDR3 spans 15 amino acids. CDR3 sequence reads: CASRRGTVANYGYTF. CDR3 coding DNA: TGTGCCAGCAGGCGGGGTACAGTCGCTAACTATGGCTACACCTTC.

This clone came up once. This rearrangement joins TRBV30 to TRBJ1-2, with a possible D match to TRBD1 (5 bases). The CDR3 sequence is 12 residues long. Germline V gene sequence: CDR1 GTSNPN, CDR2 SVGIG (reference sequence). With 1 base removed from V and 8 bases from J, the gap between germline ends came to 11 bases. The CDR3 DNA sequence: TGTGCCTGGAGTGGGGGGGATCGAGGCTACACCTTC. Translated: CAWSGGDRGYTF.

The chain links TRBV30 to TRBJ2-3; no clear D gene. Germline loops: CDR1 GTSNPN, CDR2 SVGIG (reference sequence). CDR3 length: 14 amino acids. Trimming removed 0 bases at V and 1 base at J, with 8 bases between. CDR3 DNA sequence: TGTGCCTGGAGTGTAAGCCCCGGCACAGATACGCAGTATTTT. Translation gives CAWSVSPGTDTQYF.

On this clone itself: A far bigger clonotype differs at one base, so this is likely a read error. The chain is built from TRBV7-9 and TRBJ1-1; 7 bases are a match to TRBD1. Per the germline V gene, CDR1 is SEHNR and CDR2 is FQNEAQ (reference sequence). The CDR3 has 18 amino acids. The CDR3 DNA follows: TGTGCCAGCAGCCCACCAGTAGTCGGACAGGTGATGAACACTGAAGCTTCCTTT. Translating it yields CASSPPVVGQVMNTEASF.

V gene TRBV27 combines with J gene TRBJ2-3; TRBD2 agrees at 12 bases. The length of the CDR3 is 16 residues. The V segment lost 5 bases and the J segment 7 bases; nucleotides outside the gene matches: 10. CDR1 is MNHEY, CDR2 SMNVEV, per germline (reference sequence). CDR3 DNA sequence: TGTGCCAGCAGTCCCCAGACTAGCGGGAGATTTAATACGCAGTATTTT. Encoded protein: CASSPQTSGRFNTQYF.

The CDR3 DNA is TGCGCCAGCAGCTTGTCGGAGAGGGGCGGCTACACCTTC. Protein sequence: CASSLSERGGYTF. J is TRBJ1-2 and V is TRBV5-1; possibly TRBD1 for D (5 bases). This CDR3 spans 13 amino acids. V was pared by 1 base and J by 8 bases, with 12 bases between. The germline gives CDR1 SGHRS, CDR2 YFSETQ.

This clone was recorded a few times. The chain couples TRBV6-6 to TRBJ2-1, with TRBD1 matching over 9 bases. Trimming removed 5 bases from V and 12 bases from J; junction bases left unmatched: 11. CDR3 length equals 14 residues. Germline CDR1 reads MNHNY; CDR2 reads SVGAGI (reference sequence). DNA of the CDR3: TGTGCCAGCAGTGACGGACAGGGGTACGAGGGGCAGTTCTTC. Translated, it gives CASSDGQGYEGQFF.

The chain couples TRBV30 to TRBJ1-2; TRBD1 might be the D (6 bases). Trimming took 4 bases from V and 5 from J, leaving 11 bases between them. Germline assignment: CDR1 GTSNPN and CDR2 SVGIG (reference sequence). This CDR3 comprises 12 residues. The CDR3 loop reads CAWTRTAYGYTF. The CDR3 region has the DNA TGTGCCTGGACCCGGACAGCGTATGGCTACACCTTC.

This clone was seen a single time. CDR3 coding DNA: TGTGCCAGCTCCCCGGGGATCCAGGCGAACACTGAAGCTTTCTTT. Its translation is CASSPGIQANTEAFF. This chain joins TRBV18 and TRBJ1-1; D uncertain. Germline CDR1 is KGHSH and CDR2 is LQKENI. The CDR3 loop spans 15 amino acids. Between the trimmed V and J ends, which lost 6 bases and 1 base, there was a span of 15 bases.

This clone was found many times. The same CDR3 is also encoded by other DNA sequences in this sample. The chain is built from TRBV7-2 and TRBJ2-7, with unresolved D. V lost 5 bases and J lost 1, with 9 bases in between. This CDR3 spans 13 amino acids. CDR1 and CDR2 (germline): SGHTA, FQGNSA. Here the CDR3 DNA reads TGTGCCAGCAGCCGAGTGCCTTCCTACGAGCAGTACTTC. Translation: CASSRVPSYEQYF.

This clone was seen repeatedly, ten times or more. The sample has other DNA sequences that encode this CDR3 too. The chain joins TRBV11-2 to TRBJ1-3, with a possible D match to TRBD1 (5 bases). With 3 bases removed from V and 4 bases from J, the gap between germline ends came to 10 bases. Germline V CDR1 and CDR2: SGHAT, FQNNGV. The CDR3 loop spans 14 amino acids. The chain's CDR3 is CASSFGTYGNTIYF. Here the CDR3 DNA reads TGTGCCAGCAGCTTCGGGACTTACGGAAACACCATATATTTT.

As concerns this clone: This likely traces to a read error, being one base from a far larger clone. Because the CDR3 is missing its conserved closing phenylalanine or tryptophan, this is likely a read error. This chain joins TRBV19 and TRBJ2-4; a possible D gene is TRBD1 (5 bases). Germline-derived CDR1 and CDR2 are LNHDA and SQIVND (reference sequence). The length of the CDR3 is 14 residues. Between the trimmed V and J ends, which lost 5 bases and 4 bases, there was a span of 12 bases. CDR3 sequence: CASSQGGAKNIQYS. CDR3 bases: TGTGCCAGTAGTCAGGGTGGAGCAAAAAACATTCAGTACTCC.

The V gene is TRBV27, the J gene TRBJ2-7, with unresolved D. The CDR3 has 13 amino acids. CDR1 is MNHEY, CDR2 SMNVEV, per germline (reference sequence). The V and J ends lost 2 bases and 0 bases respectively, with 5 bases between them. The CDR3 DNA is TGTGCCAGCAGTTTAAAGAACTCCTACGAGCAGTACTTC. Amino acid sequence: CASSLKNSYEQYF.